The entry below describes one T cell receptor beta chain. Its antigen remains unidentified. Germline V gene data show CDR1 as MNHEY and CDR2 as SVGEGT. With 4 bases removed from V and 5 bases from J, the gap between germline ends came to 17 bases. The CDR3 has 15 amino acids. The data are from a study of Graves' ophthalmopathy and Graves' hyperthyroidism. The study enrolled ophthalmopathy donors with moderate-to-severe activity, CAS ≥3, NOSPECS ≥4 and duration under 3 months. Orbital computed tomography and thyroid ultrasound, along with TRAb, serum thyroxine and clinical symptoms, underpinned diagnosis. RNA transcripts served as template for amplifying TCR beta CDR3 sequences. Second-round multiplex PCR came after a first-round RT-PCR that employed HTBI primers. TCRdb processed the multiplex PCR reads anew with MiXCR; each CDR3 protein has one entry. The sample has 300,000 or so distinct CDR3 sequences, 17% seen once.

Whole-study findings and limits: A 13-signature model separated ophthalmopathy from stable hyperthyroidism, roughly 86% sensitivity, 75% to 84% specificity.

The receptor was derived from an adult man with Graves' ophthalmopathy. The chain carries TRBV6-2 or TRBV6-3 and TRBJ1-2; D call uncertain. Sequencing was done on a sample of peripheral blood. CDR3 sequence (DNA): TGTGCCAGCAGTTCCTCTGGCGGGTCTGTTTATGGCTACACCTTC. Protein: CASSSSGGSVYGYTF.